The 16 T cell receptor beta chains in this list originate from one sample, sequenced in a study of response to subunit inactivated influenza vaccine. TCRdb passed the RT-PCR reads through MiXCR, listing each CDR3 protein once. The sample has hundreds of thousands of distinct CDR3 sequences, about 15% seen once. The sequencing here drew on PBMCs from blood, taken around 15 days before vaccination. These receptors were obtained from a man aged 50 or older who received an inactivated influenza vaccine.

The V and J genes are TRBV20-1 and TRBJ2-1, with TRBD2 matching 8 bases. The CDR3 loop spans 15 amino acids. V lost 3 bases to trimming and J lost 6 bases; unmatched junction nucleotides: 10. Germline CDR1 is DFQATT and CDR2 is SNEGSKA (reference sequence). CDR3 protein: CSARFDGRASNEQFF. Written as DNA, the CDR3 is TGCAGTGCTAGGTTCGACGGGAGGGCCTCCAATGAGCAGTTCTTC.

This clonotype was seen more than once but under ten times. The rearrangement joins TRBV29-1 to TRBJ2-6; 7 nucleotides align to TRBD1. CDR3 length equals 14 residues. CDR1 is SQVTM and CDR2 is ANQGSEA in the germline V gene. Trimming removed 6 bases from V and 0 bases from J; junction bases left unmatched: 2. The CDR3 sequence: CSVRDSSGANVLTF. The CDR3 DNA follows: TGCAGCGTACGGGACAGCTCTGGGGCCAACGTCCTGACTTTC.

This clonotype was seen a handful of times. V is TRBV6-5 and J is TRBJ1-6; 10 bases are a match to TRBD1. The CDR3 is 15 amino acids. Germline V CDR1 and CDR2: MNHEY, SVGAGI. The V and J ends lost 0 bases and 10 bases, in that order; junction bases with no gene match: 3. This CDR3 is CASSYSGQGESPLHF. CDR3 DNA: TGTGCCAGCAGTTACTCCGGACAGGGGGAATCACCCCTCCACTTT.

This clonotype was detected only a few times. The CDR3, as DNA: TGTGCCAGCAGCATGACTAGCGTCCGACGACATGAGCAGTTCTTC. Translation: CASSMTSVRRHEQFF. The rearrangement joins TRBV28 to TRBJ2-1; 8 bases map to TRBD2. This CDR3 has 15 residues. With V trimmed by 6 bases and J by 8 bases, 12 bases remained unmatched. Germline CDR1 MDHEN, CDR2 SYDVKM.

This clonotype has more than one count but fewer than ten. This rearrangement joins TRBV7-2 to TRBJ2-7; TRBD2 agrees at 9 bases. Germline V lookup: CDR1 SGHTA, CDR2 FQGNSA. The CDR3 loop spans 17 amino acids. The V gene end was trimmed by 4 bases and the J gene end by 2 bases; junction bases not matched to a gene: 12. CDR3 bases: TGTGCCAGCAGCTATAGTGGAGGGGCTAGCGGGGCCTACGAGCAGTACTTC. The encoded protein is CASSYSGGASGAYEQYF.

This clonotype was recorded a few times. The chain links TRBV6-1 to TRBJ2-1, with D possibly being TRBD2 (7 bases). Germline V gene sequence: CDR1 MNHNS, CDR2 SASEGT. V was pared by 5 bases and J by 3 bases, with 17 bases between. The CDR3 consists of 16 residues. CDR3 protein: CASSQHRGADYNEQFF. CDR3 coding DNA: TGTGCCAGCAGTCAACACCGGGGGGCCGACTACAATGAGCAGTTCTTC.

This clonotype came up a few times. The gene calls are TRBV3-1 and TRBJ2-2; 12 nucleotides match TRBD2. The CDR3 has 17 amino acids. Germline loops: CDR1 LGHDT, CDR2 YNNKEL (reference sequence). Trimming cost V 4 bases and J 3 bases; bases outside gene matches: 6. CDR3 sequence reads: CASSPLAGGLYTGELFF. CDR3 nucleotide sequence: TGTGCCAGCAGCCCCCTAGCGGGAGGGCTCTACACCGGGGAGCTGTTTTTT.

This clonotype was observed a handful of times. CDR3 coding DNA: TGTGCCAGCAGCGCCAGGGGGACAGGGGCCTATGGCTACACCTTC. Its translation is CASSARGTGAYGYTF. This sequence joins TRBV3-1 and TRBJ1-2; 10 nucleotides align to TRBD1. This CDR3 contains 15 residues. In germline, CDR1 is LGHDT, CDR2 YNNKEL (reference sequence). V dropped 5 bases and J dropped 4; count of bases not matched to a gene: 7.

This clonotype has ten or more counts. This sequence joins TRBV24-1 and TRBJ2-1; D ambiguous. CDR1 KGHDR and CDR2 SFDVKD come from the germline V gene. V lost 2 bases and J 6 bases, leaving 4 bases between the germline ends. The CDR3 sequence is 12 residues long. The CDR3: CATSDYGNEQFF. In DNA, the CDR3 is TGTGCCACCAGTGATTACGGCAATGAGCAGTTCTTC.

The CDR3 DNA reads as TGTGCCAGCAGTCCGGAATGGGGGGCCAACGTCCTGACTTTC. Its protein is CASSPEWGANVLTF. The chain couples TRBV3-1 to TRBJ2-6; D gene ambiguous. The CDR3 is 14 residues long. Germline CDR1 is LGHDT and CDR2 is YNNKEL (reference sequence). V lost 6 bases and J 4 bases, leaving 10 bases between the germline ends.

The chain combines TRBV5-6 with TRBJ2-3, with a weak D call TRBD1 (6 bases). The CDR3 is 13 residues long. From germline, CDR1 is SGHDT and CDR2 YYEEEE. The V and J ends lost 3 bases and 8 bases respectively, with 13 bases between them. The CDR3 coding sequence is TGTGCCAGCAGCTCGGACCAACAGGGTACGCAGTATTTT. Its translation is CASSSDQQGTQYF.

V usage is TRBV4-3 and J usage is TRBJ2-7; 10 bases are a match to TRBD2. J lost 3 bases, V lost 3 bases, and 8 bases had no gene match. Germline V lookup: CDR1 LGHNA, CDR2 YSLEER. The length of the CDR3 is 16 residues. The CDR3 loop is CASSQDSGRPNYEQYF. For the CDR3, the DNA is TGCGCCAGCAGCCAGGATAGCGGGAGGCCAAACTACGAGCAGTACTTC.

This chain joins TRBV5-5 and TRBJ2-2; TRBD1 matches 7 bases. CDR3 size: 17 residues. Germline V lookup: CDR1 SGHKS, CDR2 YYEKEE (reference sequence). Trimming removed 1 base from V and 2 bases from J; junction bases left unmatched: 8. The CDR3 sequence is CASSLLFGTANTGELFF. CDR3 bases: TGTGCCAGCAGCTTGCTTTTCGGGACAGCTAACACCGGGGAGCTGTTTTTT.

This clonotype was observed a few times. The rearrangement joins TRBV4-2 to TRBJ1-2; D uncertain. The length of the CDR3 is 15 residues. Germline CDR1 LGHNA, CDR2 YNFKEQ. Trimming pared 0 bases from V and 4 bases from J, leaving 12 bases between. The CDR3 region has the DNA TGTGCCAGCAGCCAAGAGCTCGACGCAATCTATGGCTACACCTTC. Protein: CASSQELDAIYGYTF.

The chain is built from TRBV6-2 or TRBV6-3 and TRBJ2-5; D gene ambiguous. The V end was cut by 5 bases, the J end by 1 base, with 14 bases between. Germline-derived CDR1 and CDR2 are MNHEY and SVGEGT. The CDR3 covers 15 residues. The CDR3 coding sequence is TGTGCCAGCAGTCTGGGCGCCTGGATCCAAGAGACCCAGTACTTC. This encodes CASSLGAWIQETQYF.

This clonotype has a handful of counts. J is TRBJ2-1 and V is TRBV5-4; TRBD2 matches 10 bases. Unmatched junction bases numbered 6, after V lost 5 bases and J lost 4 bases. Germline CDR1 is SGHNT and CDR2 is YYREEE (reference sequence). The CDR3 contains 15 residues. The CDR3 sequence: CASSSSGGNYNEQFF. For the CDR3, the DNA is TGTGCCAGCAGTTCTAGCGGGGGAAATTACAATGAGCAGTTCTTC.